A single sample is the source of the 27 T cell receptor beta chains below, sequenced in a study of regulatory T cells in long-lasting Graves disease. Combining iRepertoire HTBI primers with Arm-PCR of CDR3 regions, the authors built TCR beta libraries. MiXCR, applied by TCRdb to the multiplex PCR reads, yields one record per CDR3 protein. The sample comprises around 500,000 distinct CDR3 sequences, around 13% of which are singletons, and almost 9% rests with the top ten. As to time point: newly diagnosed GD, antithyroid drugs for less than 3 months. TCR sequences were obtained from RNA taken from PBMCs. These data were also reused for a study on T cells in Graves' hyperthyroidism and ophthalmopathy.

The sample was peripheral blood mononuclear cells (PBMCs), taken at new diagnosis, from a patient treated with antithyroid drugs. These receptors came from a woman in her 30s with Graves disease.

With respect to this clonotype: Lacking the conserved final phenylalanine or tryptophan, this CDR3 likely reflects a read error. V is TRBV30 and J is TRBJ1-2, with TRBD1 as a possible D gene (5 bases). Germline V gene data show CDR1 as GTSNPN and CDR2 as SVGIG (reference sequence). The CDR3 sequence is 14 residues long. V dropped 4 bases and J dropped 7 bases, with 19 bases sitting between them. DNA for the CDR3: TGTGCCTGGACTCAGGGTTTTGGGGGGTCTGGCTACACCATC. The encoded protein is CAWTQGFGGSGYTI.

This clonotype occurred a few times. The rearrangement uses TRBV24-1 and TRBJ2-7, with D tentatively TRBD1 (6 bases). The CDR3 contains 14 residues. CDR1 is KGHDR and CDR2 is SFDVKD in the germline V gene. V lost 4 bases and J lost 6, with 15 bases in between. The CDR3 DNA follows: TGTGCCACCAGTGAAGGGGGACCAGGATTCGAGCAGTACTTC. It specifies CATSEGGPGFEQYF.

A note on this clonotype: One end of the junction does not line up with germline, which may come from a read error. The V gene is TRBV4-1, the J gene TRBJ1-1; a weak D match, TRBD1 (5 bases). The CDR3 is made up of 15 amino acids. Per the germline V gene, CDR1 is MGHRA and CDR2 is YSYEKL. Here the CDR3 DNA reads TGCGCCAGCAACCAAGATTTCAGGGTGTTCACTGAAGCTTTCTTT. The encoded protein is CASNQDFRVFTEAFF.

This clonotype was counted between two and nine times. This rearrangement joins TRBV24-1 to TRBJ2-3, with no clear D. The CDR3 spans 12 residues. V shed 5 bases and J shed 6 bases, with 8 bases lying between them. Germline values: CDR1 KGHDR, CDR2 SFDVKD. The CDR3 is CATSASRDTQYF. The DNA for the CDR3 is TGTGCCACCAGTGCGTCTCGGGATACGCAGTATTTT.

This clonotype occurred many times. This chain connects TRBV11-2 to TRBJ2-1; weak D call: TRBD1 (5 bases). CDR1 and CDR2 from the germline V gene are SGHAT and FQNNGV. The V end was cut by 2 bases, the J end by 5 bases, with 10 bases between. The CDR3 loop spans 14 amino acids. CDR3: CASSLQSGNNEQFF. CDR3 DNA sequence: TGTGCCAGCAGCTTACAGTCAGGGAACAATGAGCAGTTCTTC.

In its sample, this clonotype was seen many times. The junction departs from the called germline gene at one end, perhaps through a read error. This chain uses TRBV4-2 with TRBJ2-6; tentative D call: TRBD2 (7 bases). The CDR3 sequence is 17 residues long. Germline V CDR1 and CDR2: LGHNA, YNFKEQ. CDR3 loop: CASSKDRTSSGANVLTF. For the CDR3, the DNA is TGTGCCAGCAGCAAAGACAGGACTAGCTCTGGGGCCAACGTCCTGACTTTC.

This clonotype has just a few counts. The chain recombines TRBV19 with TRBJ1-2, with D tentatively TRBD1 (5 bases). Germline V gene lookup returns CDR1 LNHDA and CDR2 SQIVND (reference sequence). V was pared by 1 base and J by 7 bases, with 10 bases between. This CDR3 has 13 residues. The CDR3 reads CASSIGGGRGYTF. The CDR3 DNA is TGTGCCAGTAGTATAGGGGGGGGACGTGGCTACACCTTC.

Ten or more counts support this clonotype. The V and J genes are TRBV27 and TRBJ2-1; D is perhaps TRBD2 (5 bases). V was shortened by 1 base and J by 0 bases, with 13 bases between the two germline ends. This CDR3 comprises 17 residues. Germline lookup yields CDR1 MNHEY and CDR2 SMNVEV (reference sequence). The CDR3 protein is CASSLLLDTSSYNEQFF. The CDR3, as DNA: TGTGCCAGCAGTTTATTATTAGATACTAGCTCCTACAATGAGCAGTTCTTC.

The gene calls are TRBV28 and TRBJ2-7; the D gene is possibly TRBD2 (5 bases). The germline CDR1 and CDR2 sequences are MDHEN and SYDVKM. The CDR3 runs 14 residues. Trimming took 5 bases from V and 4 from J, leaving 15 bases between them. CDR3: CASSSLPGGYEQYF. DNA for the CDR3: TGTGCCAGCAGTAGCCTCCCTGGAGGATACGAGCAGTACTTC.

This clonotype was seen many times. This chain joins TRBV18 and TRBJ1-5, with D uncertain. Germline V lookup: CDR1 KGHSH, CDR2 LQKENI. The V and J ends lost 3 bases and 7 bases respectively, with 10 bases between them. The CDR3 is 13 amino acids. This chain's CDR3 is CASSPEDLQPQHF. The CDR3 bases are TGTGCCAGCTCACCGGAGGACCTCCAGCCCCAGCATTTT.

This clonotype was recorded many times. The V gene is TRBV6-2 or TRBV6-3, the J gene TRBJ2-2; weak D call: TRBD1 (6 bases). CDR1 and CDR2 from the germline V gene are MNHEY and SVGEGT. The CDR3 covers 15 residues. Trimming stripped 3 bases from V and 4 bases from J, with 12 bases between. Here the CDR3 reads CASSYGRGGTGELFF. The CDR3 DNA follows: TGTGCCAGCAGTTATGGAAGAGGGGGCACCGGGGAGCTGTTTTTT.

This clonotype was seen at least ten times. The chain recombines TRBV29-1 with TRBJ1-1; TRBD1 might be the D (6 bases). Germline V gene sequence: CDR1 SQVTM, CDR2 ANQGSEA. V was shortened by 6 bases and J by 5 bases, with 13 bases between the two germline ends. This CDR3 has 12 amino acids. Here the CDR3 reads CSVQGRLTEAFF. The CDR3 DNA is TGCAGCGTACAGGGTAGGTTGACTGAAGCTTTCTTT. Looking up the rest from reference TRBV29-1 and TRBJ1-1 gives the full variable domain: SAVISQKPSRDICQRGTSLTIQCQVDSQVTMMFWYRQQPGQSLTLIATANQGSEATYESGFVIDKFPISRPNLTFSTLTVSNMSPEDSSIYLCSVQGRLTEAFFGQGTRLTVV.

Turning to this clonotype: A much bigger clone sits one base away, suggesting this may be a read error. This sequence joins TRBV12-3 or TRBV12-4 and TRBJ2-3; maybe TRBD2 (6 bases). CDR3 length: 17 amino acids. For the CDR3, the DNA is TGTGCCAGCAGTTTAAGAACTAGCCGGAGTTATGCAGATACGCAGTGTTTT. It specifies CASSLRTSRSYADTQCF.

This clonotype has at least ten counts. The CDR3 reads CASADRPGGEQYF. The CDR3 DNA reads as TGTGCCAGTGCGGACAGGCCCGGGGGGGAGCAGTACTTC. V and J are TRBV19 and TRBJ2-7; D may be TRBD1 or TRBD2 (7 bases each). The V and J ends lost 8 bases and 7 bases respectively, with 18 bases between them. The CDR3 extends over 13 amino acids. Germline V gene data show CDR1 as LNHDA and CDR2 as SQIVND (reference sequence).

This clonotype came up a few times. The V call is TRBV3-1, the J call TRBJ1-1; TRBD1 matches 7 bases. J gave up 7 bases and V 4 bases, and 12 bases lay outside the gene matches. This CDR3 region has 15 residues. Looked up from germline, CDR1 is LGHDT and CDR2 is YNNKEL (reference sequence). The CDR3 sequence is CASSPRTWDSGEAFF. The CDR3 DNA reads TGTGCCAGCAGCCCCCGGACATGGGACAGCGGTGAAGCTTTCTTT.

This clonotype has ten or more counts. V is TRBV7-2 and J is TRBJ1-2; 10 bases map to TRBD1. Germline-derived CDR1 and CDR2 are SGHTA and FQGNSA. The CDR3 contains 18 residues. Losses at the gene ends were 2 bases for V and 5 bases for J; bases not matched to a gene: 14. The CDR3 coding sequence is TGTGCCAGCAGCTTAAACCCGAATGGACAGGGGGATCGGTATGGCTACACCTTC. This codes for CASSLNPNGQGDRYGYTF.

CDR3 in DNA: TGTGCCGACCAGGCCCGACTTAACACTGAAGCTTTCTTT. Its protein is CADQARLNTEAFF. The chain couples TRBV6-1 to TRBJ1-1, with D uncertain. Germline CDR1 and CDR2: MNHNS and SASEGT. Trimming shortened V by 11 bases and J by 2 bases, and 15 bases separated the two germline ends. CDR3 length: 13 amino acids.

This clonotype was observed at least ten times. The chain employs TRBV6-1 and TRBJ2-7, with unresolved D. This CDR3 has 16 amino acids. Between the trimmed V and J ends, which lost 6 bases and 2 bases, there was a span of 20 bases. CDR1 is MNHNS and CDR2 is SASEGT in the germline V gene. The CDR3 DNA sequence: TGTGCCAGCAGCCCCCCTAAGGGCACCGGCCCCTACGAGCAGTACTTC. The encoded protein is CASSPPKGTGPYEQYF.

This clonotype was observed many times. This may come from a read error, since a much larger clone is one base off. This rearrangement joins TRBV7-2 to TRBJ2-1, with D perhaps assigned TRBD1 or TRBD2 (5 bases each). Trimming removed 4 bases from V and 0 bases from J, with 10 bases in between. The CDR3 runs to 15 residues. The V gene's germline CDR1 is SGHTA and CDR2 FQGNSA. This chain's CDR3 is CASSSGPGSYNEQFF. The CDR3, as DNA: TGTGCCAGCAGCTCGGGACCAGGCTCCTACAATGAGCAGTTCTTC.

This clonotype was observed many times. This sequence joins TRBV19 and TRBJ1-2; D uncertain. In germline, CDR1 is LNHDA, CDR2 SQIVND (reference sequence). The CDR3 loop spans 19 amino acids. Trimming shortened V by 2 bases and J by 1 base, and 23 bases separated the two germline ends. In nucleotides, the CDR3 is TGTGCCAGTAGTATATCCCTTCGGCCCCGAAGGGATAATAACTATGGCTACACCTTC. This translates into CASSISLRPRRDNNYGYTF.

At least ten counts were recorded for this clonotype. The chain combines TRBV28 with TRBJ2-1; 9 bases are shared with TRBD2. In germline, CDR1 is MDHEN, CDR2 SYDVKM. This CDR3 is 14 amino acids long. The V gene end was trimmed by 6 bases and the J gene end by 8 bases; junction bases not matched to a gene: 8. Here the CDR3 DNA reads TGTGCCAGCAGCCCGGGACTAGCTCCGGATGAGCAGTTCTTC. Translation gives CASSPGLAPDEQFF.

Many counts were recorded for this clonotype. CDR3 residues: CASSPEGAAGYTF. The CDR3 coding sequence is TGTGCCAGCTCACCAGAGGGTGCGGCCGGCTACACCTTC. The chain employs TRBV18 and TRBJ1-2; D is undetermined. This CDR3 comprises 13 residues. From germline, CDR1 is KGHSH and CDR2 LQKENI. V was cut by 2 bases and J by 8 bases, with 12 bases left in between.

Comments on this clonotype: This could be a read error, since a much larger clone is one nucleotide away. The CDR3 carries no conserved terminal phenylalanine or tryptophan, so it likely arises from a read error. The rearrangement uses TRBV11-2 and TRBJ2-7; D unresolved. V lost 0 bases and J lost 3, with 9 bases in between. This CDR3 spans 14 amino acids. In germline, CDR1 is SGHAT, CDR2 FQNNGV. The CDR3, as DNA: TGTGCCAGCAGCTTAGATCAACAGCTCTACGAGCAGTACTTG. It specifies CASSLDQQLYEQYL.

This clonotype was picked up a small number of times. The chain carries TRBV5-1 and TRBJ1-2; TRBD1 might be the D (5 bases). The V end lost 0 bases, the J end lost 7 bases, and 7 bases lay between the germline ends. Germline lookup yields CDR1 SGHRS and CDR2 YFSETQ. This CDR3 is 12 amino acids long. The CDR3 spells CASSLDRLGYTF. CDR3 coding DNA: TGCGCCAGCAGCTTGGACAGGCTTGGCTACACCTTC.

This clonotype came up many times. The chain recombines TRBV6-2 or TRBV6-3 with TRBJ2-4; either TRBD1 or TRBD2 may supply D (5 bases each). V lost 7 bases and J lost 3, with 19 bases in between. Germline V gene sequence: CDR1 MNHEY, CDR2 SVGEGT. The CDR3 length is 16 residues. Here the CDR3 DNA reads TGTGCCAGCACCCGGTGGGGAGTTGGGGGCAAAAACATTCAGTACTTC. It is translated as CASTRWGVGGKNIQYF.

This clonotype showed up many times. This rearrangement joins TRBV19 to TRBJ2-5; no clear D gene. Germline V gene sequence: CDR1 LNHDA, CDR2 SQIVND (reference sequence). V was cut by 6 bases and J by 2 bases, with 19 bases left in between. The CDR3 totals 16 residues. The CDR3 region has the DNA TGTGCCAGTAGACCCGAAGGGCAGGTCCCACAAGAGACCCAGTACTTC. Translated, it gives CASRPEGQVPQETQYF. Full variable domain (outside the CDR3, taken from reference TRBV19 and TRBJ2-5): DGGITQSPKYLFRKEGQNVTLSCEQNLNHDAMYWYRQDPGQGLRLIYYSQIVNDFQKGDIAEGYSVSREKKESFPLTVTSAQKNPTAFYLCASRPEGQVPQETQYFGPGTRLLVL.

This clonotype was seen a handful of times. V usage is TRBV6-1 and J usage is TRBJ1-5; TRBD1 might be the D (5 bases). Germline V gene lookup returns CDR1 MNHNS and CDR2 SASEGT. Trimming left V 6 bases short and J 7 bases short, with 16 bases between. The CDR3 length is 14 residues. The CDR3 DNA sequence: TGTGCCAGCAGGAAACGGGGGACCTCCCAGCCCCAGCATTTT. Translating gives CASRKRGTSQPQHF.